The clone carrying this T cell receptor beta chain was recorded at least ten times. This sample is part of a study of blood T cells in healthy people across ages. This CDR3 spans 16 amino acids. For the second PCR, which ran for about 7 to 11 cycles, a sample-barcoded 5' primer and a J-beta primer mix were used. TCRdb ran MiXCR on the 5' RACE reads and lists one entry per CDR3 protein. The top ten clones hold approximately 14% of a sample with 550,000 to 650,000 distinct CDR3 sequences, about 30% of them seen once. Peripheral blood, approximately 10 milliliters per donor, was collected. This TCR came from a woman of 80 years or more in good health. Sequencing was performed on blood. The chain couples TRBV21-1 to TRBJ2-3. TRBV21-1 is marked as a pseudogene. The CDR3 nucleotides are TGTGCCAGCAGCAAAGAATCCTACAGTTTCACAGATACGCAGTATTTT. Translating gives CASSKESYSFTDTQYF.